This TCR beta chain is drawn from a study of patients and donors after allogeneic stem cell transplantation. The V gene's germline CDR1 is GTSNPN and CDR2 SVGIG (reference sequence). The J segment lost 7 bases and the V segment lost 8 bases, leaving 11 bases of the junction unmatched. The CDR3 is 14 amino acids. This clonotype came up a few times. TCRdb redid the calling of the RT-PCR reads with MiXCR, one entry per CDR3 protein. Here the sample spans some 960,000 distinct CDR3 sequences, roughly 18% being singletons. This TCR was sampled from a human donor who was either an allogeneic HSCT recipient or a stem cell or donor lymphocyte infusion donor (not recorded which). It is not recorded whose cells these are; they may come from a transplant donor. The sequenced sample consisted of blood, either unsorted or a sorted T cell fraction (not recorded which). The chain uses TRBV30 and TRBJ2-1; 10 bases fit TRBD2. CDR3 sequence reads: CALSMSGRANEQFF. The CDR3 bases are TGTGCCCTAAGCATGAGCGGGAGGGCGAATGAGCAGTTCTTC.